The source of this T cell receptor (beta chain) is a study of naive and memory T cell subsets. Points from the study as a whole: This RNA-based method may be sensitive to activation-related transcript changes.

The SP2 primer and nested alpha and beta constant region primers amplified ligated cDNA in four rounds. Alpha and beta constant region primers primed reverse transcription for blood and skin samples. A single record per CDR3 protein comes from TCRdb applying MiXCR to the 5' RACE reads. The sample shows about 62,000 distinct CDR3 sequences, 6% to 8.5% of them seen only once. The germline gives CDR1 SEHNR, CDR2 FQNEAQ (reference sequence). Trimming shortened V by 5 bases and J by 8 bases, and 12 bases separated the two germline ends. The CDR3 runs to 12 residues. This clonotype turned up a few times. Its target is not known. The library had UMIs added by 3' ligation of an oligonucleotide to TCR cDNA. Whole-blood samples were 2 to 3 ml of peripheral blood from healthy adult volunteers. Reverse transcription used DNase-treated unsorted total RNA, aiming for roughly 1 to 1,100 ng.

V usage is TRBV7-9 and J usage is TRBJ1-1; the D gene is possibly TRBD1 (6 bases). This clonotype originated in a female donor in good health. The CDR3 protein is CASSPGQSEAFF. Written as DNA, the CDR3 is TGTGCCAGCAGCCCCGGACAGTCAGAAGCTTTCTTT.